The 26 T cell receptor beta chains reported below all come from one sample, sequenced in a study of pediatric ulcerative colitis. Repertoires were generated with immunoSEQ multiplex PCR, while TCRdb's copy carries only in-frame clones and drops some. The sample gives 15,000 to 20,000 clones, less than 85% of which show up once; approximately 7% is in the top ten. During colonoscopy, one to two rectal pinch biopsies were collected. Input material: gut tissue. These receptors all stem from a boy between 10 and 17 years old with moderate ulcerative colitis.

The CDR3 reads CASSLAGGVYGYTF. DNA of the CDR3: TGTGCCAGCAGCTTGGCAGGGGGGGTCTATGGCTACACCTTC. The chain employs TRBV7-9 and TRBJ1-2; 7 bases line up with TRBD1. The CDR3 consists of 14 residues. CDR1 is SEHNR and CDR2 is FQNEAQ in the germline V gene (reference sequence). The J segment lost 4 bases and the V segment lost 3 bases, leaving 5 bases of the junction unmatched. Complete variable domain (other parts from reference TRBV7-9 and TRBJ1-2): DTGVSQNPRHKITKRGQNVTFRCDPISEHNRLYWYRQTLGQGPEFLTYFQNEAQLEKSRLLSDRFSAERPKGSFSTLEIQRTEQGDSAMYLCASSLAGGVYGYTFGSGTRLTVV.

The rearrangement joins TRBV5-4 to TRBJ2-5; D gene uncertain. CDR3 length: 13 residues. Germline V gene sequence: CDR1 SGHNT, CDR2 YYREEE (reference sequence). The V end was cut by 3 bases, the J end by 4 bases, with 10 bases between. The CDR3 region has the DNA TGTGCCAGCAGCTCCTTCATCGCAGAGACCCAGTACTTC. This sequence encodes CASSSFIAETQYF.

The chain is built from TRBV27 and TRBJ2-7; D not certain. V was clipped by 8 bases and J by 0 bases, with 14 bases between them. There are 14 residues in the CDR3. Germline values: CDR1 MNHEY, CDR2 SMNVEV (reference sequence). The CDR3 loop is CASALQRYSYEQYF. In nucleotides, the CDR3 is TGTGCCAGCGCTCTACAGCGTTACTCCTACGAGCAGTACTTC.

The chain recombines TRBV29-1 with TRBJ2-7; possible D gene TRBD1, 5 bases. The CDR3 loop spans 11 amino acids. Germline loops: CDR1 SQVTM, CDR2 ANQGSEA. Trimming shortened V by 4 bases and J by 6 bases, and 10 bases separated the two germline ends. The CDR3 here is CSVARAGEQYF. DNA for the CDR3: TGCAGCGTTGCCAGGGCCGGCGAGCAGTACTTC.

The chain has TRBV18 and TRBJ1-2; D not certain. This CDR3 region has 14 residues. V lost 0 bases to trimming and J lost 4 bases, with 9 bases between them. In germline, CDR1 is KGHSH, CDR2 LQKENI. CDR3 bases: TGTGCCAGCTCACCACCTCTCAGAGTCTATGGCTACACCTTC. It translates to CASSPPLRVYGYTF.

The chain uses TRBV5-4 and TRBJ2-7; D unclear. The V and J ends lost 4 bases and 3 bases respectively, with 8 bases between them. CDR3 length equals 12 residues. CDR1 and CDR2 from the germline V gene are SGHNT and YYREEE (reference sequence). For the CDR3, the DNA is TGTGCCAGCAGCACCGACGGCTACGAGCAGTACTTC. Its protein is CASSTDGYEQYF.

CDR3 in amino acids: CASSLDVAGMNTGELFF. The CDR3 DNA sequence: TGCGCCAGCAGCTTAGACGTCGCAGGGATGAACACCGGGGAGCTGTTTTTT. The chain has TRBV5-1 and TRBJ2-2; a possible D gene is TRBD1 (5 bases). The CDR3 length is 17 residues. Germline loops: CDR1 SGHRS, CDR2 YFSETQ. Trimming took off 2 bases at V and 1 base at J, with 15 bases between the two ends.

This clone was found a few times. The rearrangement uses TRBV6-1 and TRBJ1-1; D not certain. The length of the CDR3 is 13 residues. Trimming shortened V by 4 bases and J by 6 bases, and 12 bases separated the two germline ends. Germline V CDR1 and CDR2: MNHNS, SASEGT. This CDR3 is CASSGMGSPEAFF. CDR3 sequence (DNA): TGTGCCAGCAGTGGAATGGGATCTCCTGAAGCTTTCTTT.

This clone is medium-sized within its sample. J is TRBJ1-1 and V is TRBV9, with 7 bases aligning to TRBD1. V gave up 7 bases and J gave up 0 bases; unmatched junction bases: 15. CDR1 SGDLS and CDR2 YYNGEE come from the germline V gene. The CDR3 loop spans 17 amino acids. CDR3 bases: TGTGCCAGCTCAGGACAGGTGAACTCCATCTTGAACACTGAAGCTTTCTTT. Amino acids: CASSGQVNSILNTEAFF. Combining the CDR3 with reference TRBV9 and TRBJ1-1 gives the whole variable domain DSGVTQTPKHLITATGQRVTLRCSPRSGDLSVYWYQQSLDQGLQFLIQYYNGEERAKGNILERFSAQQFPDLHSELNLSSLELGDSALYFCASSGQVNSILNTEAFFGQGTRLTVV.

The V and J genes are TRBV7-2 and TRBJ1-2; D call uncertain. The CDR3 extends over 16 amino acids. V dropped 1 base and J dropped 7 bases, with 19 bases sitting between them. Germline CDR1 reads SGHTA; CDR2 reads FQGNSA. CDR3 sequence reads: CASSLDVASITRGYTF. The DNA of the CDR3 is TGTGCCAGCAGCTTAGATGTCGCCAGCATTACACGTGGCTACACCTTC.

The rearrangement links TRBV5-1 to TRBJ1-1; 7 bases line up with TRBD1. CDR3 length: 15 amino acids. Germline CDR1 and CDR2: SGHRS and YFSETQ. The V segment lost 4 bases and the J segment 5 bases; nucleotides outside the gene matches: 11. This CDR3 reads CASSDITTGETEAFF. CDR3 bases: TGCGCCAGCAGCGACATCACAACAGGGGAAACTGAAGCTTTCTTT.

The V gene is TRBV6-1, the J gene TRBJ2-2; 8 bases are shared with TRBD2. Per germline, CDR1 MNHNS and CDR2 SASEGT. The CDR3 sequence is 15 residues long. With V trimmed by 5 bases and J by 4 bases, 6 bases remained unmatched. The chain's CDR3 is CASSSAGGPTGELFF. The DNA for the CDR3 is TGTGCCAGCAGTTCTGCGGGAGGTCCCACCGGGGAGCTGTTTTTT.

The rearrangement joins TRBV27 to TRBJ2-3, with unresolved D. Trimming shortened V by 6 bases and J by 5 bases, and 18 bases separated the two germline ends. The CDR3 runs to 15 residues. Germline CDR1 MNHEY, CDR2 SMNVEV (reference sequence). The CDR3 DNA sequence: TGTGCCAGCAGGTCCGGGCCAACAGACGAAGATACGCAGTATTTT. This translates into CASRSGPTDEDTQYF.

V and J are TRBV7-2 and TRBJ2-7; perhaps TRBD2 as D (6 bases). Trimming removed 4 bases from V and 2 bases from J, with 12 bases in between. The CDR3 is 14 residues long. Per the germline V gene, CDR1 is SGHTA and CDR2 is FQGNSA. The CDR3 nucleotides read TGTGCCAGCAGCTCTACTAGCAAAACCTACGAGCAGTACTTC. This translates into CASSSTSKTYEQYF.

The V call is TRBV4-2, the J call TRBJ1-1; a possible D gene is TRBD1 (5 bases). The CDR3 consists of 16 residues. The V gene lost 0 bases and the J gene lost 1 base, with 12 bases spanning the gap. Germline values: CDR1 LGHNA, CDR2 YNFKEQ. CDR3 in DNA: TGTGCCAGCAGCCAAGACTTGCAGGGTTGGAACACTGAAGCTTTCTTT. Protein: CASSQDLQGWNTEAFF.

V is TRBV10-1 and J is TRBJ1-2, with a weak D call TRBD1 (6 bases). This CDR3 has 13 residues. CDR1 is WNHNN, CDR2 SYGVQD, per germline (reference sequence). Trimming left V 5 bases short and J 4 bases short, with 11 bases between. CDR3 in DNA: TGCGCCAGCAGTACAGGGAGGTCCTATGGCTACACCTTC. This gives the protein CASSTGRSYGYTF.

V usage is TRBV7-6 and J usage is TRBJ2-1; 10 bases are a match to TRBD2. Germline V lookup: CDR1 SGHVS, CDR2 FNYEAQ. The CDR3 is made up of 17 amino acids. The V and J ends lost 3 bases and 3 bases, in that order; junction bases with no gene match: 8. DNA of the CDR3: TGTGCCAGCAGCTTTAGGGCTAGCGGGGGCCACTACAATGAGCAGTTCTTC. It codes for CASSFRASGGHYNEQFF.

The chain uses TRBV7-3 and TRBJ2-3; D not certain. The ends were cut back, 5 bases at V and 3 bases at J, with 6 bases in the middle. CDR1 is SGHTA, CDR2 FQGTGA, per germline. This CDR3 is 12 amino acids long. The CDR3 nucleotides are TGTGCCAGCAGCCCCACGACAGATACGCAGTATTTT. Protein sequence: CASSPTTDTQYF.

The J gene is TRBJ1-2, the V gene TRBV7-8; D gene ambiguous. Germline CDR1 SGHVS, CDR2 FQNEAQ. The CDR3 extends over 14 amino acids. With 0 bases removed from V and 1 base from J, the gap between germline ends came to 6 bases. CDR3 nucleotide sequence: TGTGCCAGCAGCTTAGCGGTGCATAACTATGGCTACACCTTC. It encodes CASSLAVHNYGYTF.

The chain has TRBV4-1 and TRBJ2-7; D possibly corresponds to TRBD2 (7 bases). Germline V gene sequence: CDR1 MGHRA, CDR2 YSYEKL. The ends were cut back, 1 base at V and 1 base at J, with 11 bases in the middle. CDR3 length equals 15 residues. Here the CDR3 DNA reads TGCGCCAGCAGCCAAGGGGGGGGCAGATCCTACGAGCAGTACTTC. This sequence encodes CASSQGGGRSYEQYF.

This sequence joins TRBV27 and TRBJ2-3; 8 positions agree with TRBD1. Germline CDR1 is MNHEY and CDR2 is SMNVEV (reference sequence). V shed 6 bases, J shed 4 bases, and the junction held 6 bases outside the gene matches. CDR3 length: 14 amino acids. CDR3 residues: CASRATGVADTQYF. The CDR3 DNA is TGTGCCAGCAGGGCGACAGGGGTTGCAGATACGCAGTATTTT.

The V gene is TRBV2, the J gene TRBJ2-7; no firm D call. V was trimmed by 6 bases and J by 6 bases, leaving 15 bases between them. Germline loops: CDR1 SNHLY, CDR2 FYNNEI. This CDR3 spans 13 amino acids. The CDR3 loop is CASSETQVVEQYF. CDR3 DNA sequence: TGTGCCAGCAGCGAAACTCAGGTTGTCGAGCAGTACTTC.

The V call is TRBV11-1, the J call TRBJ1-1; D call uncertain. The V gene's germline CDR1 is SGHAT and CDR2 FQDESV (reference sequence). Trimming left V 5 bases short and J 0 bases short, with 4 bases between. The CDR3 totals 12 residues. The CDR3 DNA is TGTGCCAGCAGCCCCCTGAACACTGAAGCTTTCTTT. It translates to CASSPLNTEAFF.

The table lists this clone with a few counts. This chain links TRBV4-2 with TRBJ1-1; D is possibly TRBD1 (5 bases). This CDR3 region has 15 residues. V lost 6 bases to trimming and J lost 1 base, with 15 bases between them. Germline V CDR1 and CDR2: LGHNA, YNFKEQ. The DNA of the CDR3 is TGTGCCAGCAGGCTGGCTCTAACAGGGAACACTGAAGCTTTCTTT. It encodes CASRLALTGNTEAFF.

V and J are TRBV4-1 and TRBJ1-1; 8 nucleotides line up with TRBD1. This CDR3 spans 17 amino acids. Germline V CDR1 and CDR2: MGHRA, YSYEKL. Trimming at V came to 4 bases and at J to 3 bases, leaving 13 bases not matched to a gene. DNA for the CDR3: TGCGCCAGCAGCCCCTACTATTCAGGGGGCAGCGACACTGAAGCTTTCTTT. Its protein is CASSPYYSGGSDTEAFF.

The chain combines TRBV7-9 with TRBJ2-5; no firm D call. Deletions cut 5 bases from V and 5 bases from J, with 15 bases between. The CDR3 runs to 14 residues. The V gene's germline CDR1 is SEHNR and CDR2 FQNEAQ (reference sequence). The CDR3 DNA reads TGTGCCAGCAGCCTCCTCGTTGCAGAGGAGACCCAGTACTTC. This sequence encodes CASSLLVAEETQYF.